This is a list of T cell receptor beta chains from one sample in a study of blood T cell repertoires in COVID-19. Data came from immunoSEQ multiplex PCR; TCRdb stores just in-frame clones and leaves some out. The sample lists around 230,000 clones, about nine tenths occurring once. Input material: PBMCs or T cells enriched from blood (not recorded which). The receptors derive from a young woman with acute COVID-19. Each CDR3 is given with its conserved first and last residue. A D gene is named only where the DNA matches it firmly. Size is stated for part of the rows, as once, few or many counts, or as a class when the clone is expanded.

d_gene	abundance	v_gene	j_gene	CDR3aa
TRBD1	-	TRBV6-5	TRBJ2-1	CASRPGTGGVNEQFF
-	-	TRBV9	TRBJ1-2	CASSVGTALAYGYTF
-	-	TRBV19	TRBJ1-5	CASSSQGSNQPQHF
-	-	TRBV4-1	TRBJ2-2	CASSQGGLLGELFF
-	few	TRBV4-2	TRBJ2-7	CASSQERGSYEQYF
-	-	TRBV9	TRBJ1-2	CASSVEREKDYGYTF
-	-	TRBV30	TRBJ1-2	CAWSGAGGAGYTF
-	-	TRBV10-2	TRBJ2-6	CASSAQFSGANVLTF
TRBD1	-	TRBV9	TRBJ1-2	CASSAGTALGYTF
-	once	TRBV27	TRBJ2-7	CASSLSSGYEQYF
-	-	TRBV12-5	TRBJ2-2	CASVTNTGELFF
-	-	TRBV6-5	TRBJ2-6	CASNKGVSGANVLTF
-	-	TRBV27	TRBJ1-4	CASSPRTGSATNEKLFF
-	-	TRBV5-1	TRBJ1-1	CASRVTGISNTEAFF
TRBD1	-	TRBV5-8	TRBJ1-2	CASSLTPGTGGAKTHGYTF
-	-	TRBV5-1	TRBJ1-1	CASKGVTEAFF